Here is one T cell receptor (beta chain) with its context. Its specificity is not known. This sample was taken from a study of cytomegalovirus exposure and HLA in healthy donors. Study findings and constraints: Immune exposure information comprised only CMV serostatus. In a later analysis, at a false discovery rate of 0.05, over 15,000 TCR beta sequences matched HLA alleles. The study flagged approximately 180 TCR beta chains as cytomegalovirus-associated.

There were likely unrecorded immune exposures, though donors were nominally healthy when sampled. PCR amplification relied on 60 Vbeta primers (plus 13 Jbeta primers). TCRdb's table, derived via immunoSEQ multiplex PCR, lists solely in-frame clones and lacks some. The sample comprises approximately 160,000 clones, 80% of which are singletons, and 1% rests with the top ten. Sequenced: PBMCs. The source is a woman in her forties or fifties in good health and CMV-seropositive.

The CDR3 nucleotides read TGTGCCAGCAACAGCGGGGGGGCGTCCGGGGAGCTGTTTTTT. Translated: CASNSGGASGELFF. The V call is TRBV2, the J call TRBJ2-2; 10 bases line up with TRBD2. Per germline, CDR1 SNHLY and CDR2 FYNNEI. V gave up 7 bases and J gave up 6 bases; unmatched junction bases: 5. CDR3 length: 14 residues.